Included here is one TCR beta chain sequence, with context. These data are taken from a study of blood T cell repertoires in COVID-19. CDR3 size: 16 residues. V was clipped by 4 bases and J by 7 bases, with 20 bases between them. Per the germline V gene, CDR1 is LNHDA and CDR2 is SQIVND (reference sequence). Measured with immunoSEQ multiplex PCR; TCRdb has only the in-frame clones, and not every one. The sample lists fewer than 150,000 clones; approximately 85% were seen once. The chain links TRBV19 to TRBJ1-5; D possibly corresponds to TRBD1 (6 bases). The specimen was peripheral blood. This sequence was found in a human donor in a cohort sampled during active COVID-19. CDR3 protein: CASSTIRTVTVQPQHF. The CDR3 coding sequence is TGTGCCAGTAGTACGATACGGACAGTGACGGTACAGCCCCAGCATTTT.